These T cell receptor beta chains were read from a single sample in a study of shared clonotypes between healthy human individuals. The assay was immunoSEQ multiplex PCR, and TCRdb's table has in-frame clones only and misses some. Here the sample spans around 550,000 clones, about 95% being singletons. Sequencing used naive CD4+ T cells sorted from blood. Receptor source: a woman in her thirties in good health. The CDR3 runs from the conserved cysteine through the conserved F or W. Each record gives: J gene, V gene, clone size, D gene, CDR3 DNA, CDR3 protein. The D gene is left open where the match is weak. Clone size, where shown, is once, few, many, or a class for clones that have expanded.

j_call: TRBJ2-7; v_call: TRBV28; clone_size: .; d_call: .; cdr3_nt: TGTGCCAGCAGGCAGGGGTCCTACGAGCAGTACTTC; cdr3_aa: CASRQGSYEQYF
j_call: TRBJ2-1; v_call: TRBV9; clone_size: .; d_call: TRBD2; cdr3_nt: TGTGCCAGCAGCGAGCAACTAGCGGTAGCCAATGAGCAGTTCTTC; cdr3_aa: CASSEQLAVANEQFF
j_call: TRBJ2-5; v_call: TRBV5-6; clone_size: once; d_call: .; cdr3_nt: TGTGCCAGCAGCTTCCGGCAGGGGACCCTTCTTGGGGAGACCCAGTACTTC; cdr3_aa: CASSFRQGTLLGETQYF
j_call: TRBJ2-1; v_call: TRBV21-1; clone_size: .; d_call: .; cdr3_nt: TGTGCCAGCAGCAAACAGGGCAGGGGTCATGAGCAGTTCTTC; cdr3_aa: CASSKQGRGHEQFF
j_call: TRBJ1-2; v_call: TRBV6-5; clone_size: .; d_call: .; cdr3_nt: TGTGCCAGCAGTTACAAGTTCGGACAAGTCTATGGCTACACCTTC; cdr3_aa: CASSYKFGQVYGYTF
j_call: TRBJ2-1; v_call: TRBV4-1; clone_size: .; d_call: TRBD1; cdr3_nt: TGCGCCAGCAGCCAAGGGGGACAGTTCTACAATGAGCAGTTCTTC; cdr3_aa: CASSQGGQFYNEQFF
j_call: TRBJ2-7; v_call: TRBV28; clone_size: .; d_call: .; cdr3_nt: TGTGCCAGCAGTTTACCCGGCAGTCCCTACGAGCAGTACTTC; cdr3_aa: CASSLPGSPYEQYF
j_call: TRBJ1-5; v_call: TRBV19; clone_size: .; d_call: .; cdr3_nt: TGTGCCTCCCAACGTGGAGACAGGAGTAATCAGCCCCAGCATTTT; cdr3_aa: CASQRGDRSNQPQHF
j_call: TRBJ2-7; v_call: TRBV27; clone_size: .; d_call: TRBD1; cdr3_nt: TGTGCCAGCAGTTACGACAGGGTACGGAGGGAGCAGTACTTC; cdr3_aa: CASSYDRVRREQYF
j_call: TRBJ2-1; v_call: TRBV28; clone_size: .; d_call: TRBD1; cdr3_nt: TGTGCCAGCAGTCCTCCCGGACAGGGGATGGCGAATGAGCAGTTCTTC; cdr3_aa: CASSPPGQGMANEQFF
j_call: TRBJ1-2; v_call: TRBV2; clone_size: few; d_call: .; cdr3_nt: TGTGCCCCCAAGGCGGATGTCGGCGATGGCTACACCTTC; cdr3_aa: CAPKADVGDGYTF
j_call: TRBJ2-7; v_call: TRBV28; clone_size: .; d_call: TRBD2; cdr3_nt: TGTGCCAGCAGTTTACCATTAGCGGGAGGGCCTGACGAGCAGTACTTC; cdr3_aa: CASSLPLAGGPDEQYF
j_call: TRBJ2-5; v_call: TRBV5-4; clone_size: once; d_call: .; cdr3_nt: TGTGCCAGCAGCTTTAGGCAGGGTACCAACCAAGAGACCCAGTACTTC; cdr3_aa: CASSFRQGTNQETQYF
j_call: TRBJ2-3; v_call: TRBV5-6; clone_size: .; d_call: TRBD2; cdr3_nt: TGTGCCAGCAGCTTGGGATTAGCGGGATCAGATACGCAGTATTTT; cdr3_aa: CASSLGLAGSDTQYF
j_call: TRBJ2-3; v_call: TRBV7-9; clone_size: .; d_call: TRBD2; cdr3_nt: TGTGCCAGCGGCATACCCGGGACTAGCGGTACAGATACGCAGTATTTT; cdr3_aa: CASGIPGTSGTDTQYF
j_call: TRBJ2-7; v_call: TRBV5-1; clone_size: .; d_call: TRBD1; cdr3_nt: TGCGCCAGCAGTTCCCGGTCGGGACAGGGGCCTATCTACGAGCAGTACTTC; cdr3_aa: CASSSRSGQGPIYEQYF
j_call: TRBJ2-7; v_call: TRBV18; clone_size: once; d_call: .; cdr3_nt: TGTGCCAGCTCCGATGGGGGAAGGAGCTCCTACGAGCAGTACTTC; cdr3_aa: CASSDGGRSSYEQYF
j_call: TRBJ1-5; v_call: TRBV4-1; clone_size: once; d_call: TRBD1; cdr3_nt: TGCGCCAGCAGCCAGGACAGGGGTTCGGGTCAGCCCCAGCATTTT; cdr3_aa: CASSQDRGSGQPQHF
j_call: TRBJ1-2; v_call: TRBV7-3; clone_size: .; d_call: .; cdr3_nt: TGTGCCAGCAGCCCCCACATGGACGGGCGGGATGGCTACACCTTC; cdr3_aa: CASSPHMDGRDGYTF
j_call: TRBJ2-7; v_call: TRBV4-1; clone_size: .; d_call: .; cdr3_nt: TGCGCCAGCAGCCCGCAAGGAAGGGGTACGCGGGACGCGGCCTACGAGCAGTACTTC; cdr3_aa: CASSPQGRGTRDAAYEQYF
j_call: TRBJ2-1; v_call: TRBV7-3; clone_size: .; d_call: .; cdr3_nt: TGTGCCAGCAGCTCCGACAGGAACAATGAGCAGTTCTTC; cdr3_aa: CASSSDRNNEQFF
j_call: TRBJ2-3; v_call: TRBV9; clone_size: .; d_call: TRBD2; cdr3_nt: TGTGCCAGCAGCGTAACTAGCGGGAGCCCAGATACGCAGTATTTT; cdr3_aa: CASSVTSGSPDTQYF
j_call: TRBJ2-5; v_call: TRBV29-1; clone_size: .; d_call: .; cdr3_nt: TGCAGCGCCCTAAGGGTTGTTGGAGAGACCCAGTACTTC; cdr3_aa: CSALRVVGETQYF
j_call: TRBJ2-1; v_call: TRBV27; clone_size: .; d_call: TRBD2; cdr3_nt: TGTGCCAGCAGAAAAACCGGGACTAGCGGGACCTACAATGAGCAGTTCTTC; cdr3_aa: CASRKTGTSGTYNEQFF
j_call: TRBJ2-5; v_call: TRBV7-9; clone_size: .; d_call: .; cdr3_nt: TGTGCCAGCAGCTTGGGGCGGCAAGAGACCCAGTACTTC; cdr3_aa: CASSLGRQETQYF
j_call: TRBJ2-1; v_call: TRBV5-1; clone_size: .; d_call: TRBD2; cdr3_nt: TGCGCCAGCAGCTTACGGCTAGCGGAAAAGTACTACAATGAGCAGTTCTTC; cdr3_aa: CASSLRLAEKYYNEQFF
j_call: TRBJ2-5; v_call: TRBV5-4; clone_size: .; d_call: TRBD1; cdr3_nt: TGTGCCAGCAGCCCGTCCGGGACAGCGAAACAAGAGACCCAGTACTTC; cdr3_aa: CASSPSGTAKQETQYF
j_call: TRBJ1-6; v_call: TRBV11-2; clone_size: .; d_call: .; cdr3_nt: TGTGCCAGCAGCATAGGGGTTCCTAATTCACCCCTCCACTTT; cdr3_aa: CASSIGVPNSPLHF
j_call: TRBJ1-4; v_call: TRBV4-1; clone_size: .; d_call: .; cdr3_nt: TGCGCCAGCAGCCAAGTGGCAGGGGCGAACGAAAAACTGTTTTTT; cdr3_aa: CASSQVAGANEKLFF
j_call: TRBJ1-4; v_call: TRBV27; clone_size: once; d_call: .; cdr3_nt: TGTGCCAGCAGTTTAAGGGCCCCAACTAATGAAAAACTGTTTTTT; cdr3_aa: CASSLRAPTNEKLFF
j_call: TRBJ1-2; v_call: TRBV28; clone_size: .; d_call: .; cdr3_nt: TGTGCCAGCAGTTTATCGGGGATCGGGAACTATGGCTACACCTTC; cdr3_aa: CASSLSGIGNYGYTF
j_call: TRBJ2-7; v_call: TRBV5-1; clone_size: .; d_call: TRBD1; cdr3_nt: TGCGCCAGCAGCATAGGGACAGCCGAGCAGTACTTC; cdr3_aa: CASSIGTAEQYF